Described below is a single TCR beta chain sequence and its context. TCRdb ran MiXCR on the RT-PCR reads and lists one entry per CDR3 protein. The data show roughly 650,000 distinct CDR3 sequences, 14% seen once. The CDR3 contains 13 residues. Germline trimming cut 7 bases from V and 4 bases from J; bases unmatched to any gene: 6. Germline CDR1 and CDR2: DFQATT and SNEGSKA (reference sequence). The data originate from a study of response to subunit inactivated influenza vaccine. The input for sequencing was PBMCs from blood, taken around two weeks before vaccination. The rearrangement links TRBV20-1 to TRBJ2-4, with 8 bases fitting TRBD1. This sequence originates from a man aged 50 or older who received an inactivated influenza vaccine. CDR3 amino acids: CSEEDRVKNIQYF. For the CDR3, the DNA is TGCAGTGAGGAGGACAGGGTAAAAAACATTCAGTACTTC.